This T cell receptor (beta chain) comes out of a study of glioma-infiltrating T cells. This CDR3 region has 15 residues. V dropped 5 bases and J dropped 12 bases, with 23 bases sitting between them. The germline V gene encodes CDR1 SGHTA and CDR2 FQGNSA. Study-level points and caveats: Tissue-blood divergence was below expectation in non-neoplastic patients, above in gliomas.

As concerns this clonotype: What it binds is not known. Since a much larger clone is just one base distant, this may be a read error.

TCR alpha and beta CDR3 regions were amplified from RNA using iRepertoire nested multiplex PCR. Tissue mRNA or PBMC total RNA, roughly 100-400 ng, went into one-step reverse transcription and amplification. A single record per CDR3 protein comes from TCRdb applying MiXCR to the multiplex PCR reads. The table has more than 90,000 distinct CDR3 sequences, roughly 40% seen once. The V call is TRBV7-2, the J call TRBJ2-1, with D unresolved. The clonotype was recovered from a human donor with low-grade glioma or glioblastoma, undergoing nonglioma brain surgery, or in good health (not recorded which). The sample comprised glioma tissue, nonneoplastic brain tissue, or PBMCs (not recorded which). The CDR3 loop reads CASSPGRSLIGWQFF. The CDR3 coding sequence is TGTGCCAGCAGCCCAGGACGGTCACTGATTGGGTGGCAGTTCTTC.